Listed below are T cell receptor beta chains from one sample, sequenced in a study of blood T cell repertoires in COVID-19. This table comes from immunoSEQ multiplex PCR, and its TCRdb copy is limited to in-frame clones, with some not included. The sample contains 110,000 to 150,000 clones, more than 80% of which appear only once. Sequenced sample: PBMCs or T cells enriched from blood (not recorded which). The receptors originated from a woman aged 18-29 years who had been exposed to COVID-19. Both conserved end residues are part of each CDR3. Fields, in order: V gene, D gene, J gene, clone size, CDR3 DNA, CDR3 protein. D genes are given only for firm matches. Clone sizes are given selectively: once, few, many, or a class where the clone is expanded.

TRBV6-5	TRBD1	TRBJ2-7	-	TGTGCCAACGGACAGGGGCACTACGAGCAGTACTTC	CANGQGHYEQYF
TRBV7-2	TRBD2	TRBJ2-1	-	TGTGCCAGCAGCCTACCCCGTGGTAGCGGGAGTTCCTACAATGAGCAGTTCTTC	CASSLPRGSGSSYNEQFF
TRBV7-2	TRBD2	TRBJ2-1	-	TGTGCCAGCAGCTTGGGACTAGCGGGAGGGTTCCACAATGAGCAGTTCTTC	CASSLGLAGGFHNEQFF
TRBV29-1	-	TRBJ1-1	few	TGCAGCGTTGGGATCCAGGCTGTTGAAGCTTTCTTT	CSVGIQAVEAFF
TRBV11-2	TRBD1	TRBJ2-5	-	TGTGCCAGCACGGGACAGAACCAAGAGACCCAGTACTTC	CASTGQNQETQYF
TRBV7-2	-	TRBJ2-3	-	TGTGCCAGCAGCTTAGCGCCTAGCCTACGCACAGATACGCAGTATTTT	CASSLAPSLRTDTQYF
TRBV19	-	TRBJ1-2	-	TGTGCCAGTAGTTCATCTCGGACTGGGGGCTACACCTTC	CASSSSRTGGYTF
TRBV28	TRBD2	TRBJ2-3	-	TGTGCCAGCAGGGTAGCGGGAGTAATAGATACGCAGTATTTT	CASRVAGVIDTQYF
TRBV2	-	TRBJ1-2	-	TGTGCCAGAAGGGAGTTGGGCAGGGGCGGCTACACCTTC	CARRELGRGGYTF
TRBV13	TRBD2	TRBJ2-1	-	TGTGCCAGCAGCCCCGCCGGGACTAGCGAGGCGAATGAGCAGTTCTTC	CASSPAGTSEANEQFF
TRBV27	TRBD2	TRBJ2-7	-	TGTGCCAGCCAGGGTGGGAGGGCCCACGAGCAGTACTTC	CASQGGRAHEQYF
TRBV20-1	-	TRBJ2-5	-	TGCAGTGCTCTCTGGCGGGAGACCCAGTACTTC	CSALWRETQYF
TRBV11-2	TRBD2	TRBJ2-1	-	TGTGCCAGCAGCCAGCTAGCGGGAGGGGGGTACAATGAGCAGTTCTTC	CASSQLAGGGYNEQFF
TRBV9	TRBD1	TRBJ2-7	once	TGTGCCAGCAGCCGGGACAGGGGTCAGCCCTCCGAGCAGTACTTC	CASSRDRGQPSEQYF
TRBV5-1	-	TRBJ1-2	-	TGCGCCAGCAGCTTGGTGTCGGGGGCTAACTATGGCTACACCTTC	CASSLVSGANYGYTF
TRBV5-4	-	TRBJ1-2	few	TGTGCCAGCAGCTTGACAGGGTTCTATGGCTACACCTTC	CASSLTGFYGYTF
TRBV2	TRBD1	TRBJ1-1	-	TGTGCCAGCAGTGCTAGACAGGGGGCTGGCGGCACTGAAGCTTTCTTT	CASSARQGAGGTEAFF
TRBV29-1	-	TRBJ1-1	-	TGCAGCGGCGGGGACGGTGAAGCTTTCTTT	CSGGDGEAFF
TRBV28	-	TRBJ1-1	-	TGTGCCAGCAGTTGGGGGGGGGCCAGGAACACTGAAGCTTTCTTT	CASSWGGARNTEAFF
TRBV24-1	TRBD1	TRBJ1-5	-	TGTGCCACCAGTGATAGCAGGGGGAATCAGCCCCAGCATTTT	CATSDSRGNQPQHF
TRBV7-9	-	TRBJ2-5	-	TGTGCCAGCCTGGCGCGGGACCGAGAGACCCAGTACTTC	CASLARDRETQYF
TRBV14	TRBD2	TRBJ2-1	-	TGTGCCAGCAGCCCCCGGGGACTAGCGGATCATACCGGCGAGCAGTTCTTC	CASSPRGLADHTGEQFF
TRBV29-1	-	TRBJ2-2	-	TGCAGCGTTGGACAGGACAACACCGGGGAGCTGTTTTTT	CSVGQDNTGELFF
TRBV6-4	-	TRBJ2-5	-	TGTGCCAGCTCCTCGACAGAAGCAGAAGAGACCCAGTACTTC	CASSSTEAEETQYF
TRBV7-8	-	TRBJ2-7	-	TGTGCCAGCAGCTTAGGGGTGGGCAGTTACTACGAGCAGTACTTC	CASSLGVGSYYEQYF
TRBV7-9	-	TRBJ2-1	-	TGTGCCAGCAGCTTAGGCCAGCGATGGTACAATGAGCAGTTCTTC	CASSLGQRWYNEQFF
TRBV7-8	TRBD1	TRBJ2-7	-	TGTGCCAGCAGCCCTGGGACAGCCCCAAGGCAGTACTTC	CASSPGTAPRQYF
TRBV19	TRBD1	TRBJ1-1	-	TGTGCCAGTAGTGGGGGACAGTATATTCGGACTGAAGCTTTCTTT	CASSGGQYIRTEAFF
TRBV7-2	TRBD2	TRBJ2-7	-	TGTGCCAGCAGCTCAGCTAGCGGGAATCTGTACGAGCAGTACTTC	CASSSASGNLYEQYF
TRBV30	-	TRBJ2-7	-	TGTGCCTGGAGTGTACTTACGGTTGTCGGCTACGAGCAGTACTTC	CAWSVLTVVGYEQYF
TRBV12-3/TRBV12-4	-	TRBJ1-1	-	TGTGCCAGCAGAAATCAGGGGACTGAAGCTTTCTTT	CASRNQGTEAFF
TRBV11-2	-	TRBJ2-7	once	TGTGCCAGCAGCTTTTTTCAGGTGGAGCAGTACTTC	CASSFFQVEQYF
TRBV20-1	-	TRBJ1-6	-	TGCAGTGCTAGTCCCCTGAACAGGGTACTAAATTCACCCCTCCACTTT	CSASPLNRVLNSPLHF
TRBV9	TRBD1	TRBJ1-2	-	TGTGCCAGCAGCCCCAGGACAGGGAAGGCGGGGGGCTACACCTTC	CASSPRTGKAGGYTF
TRBV27	-	TRBJ2-7	-	TGTGCCAGCAGTTTCCGGGCGGGATACTACGAGCAGTACTTC	CASSFRAGYYEQYF
TRBV5-1	TRBD2	TRBJ2-3	once	TGCGCCAGCAGTTATCTAGCGGGAGGTCAAGATACGCAGTATTTT	CASSYLAGGQDTQYF
TRBV30	-	TRBJ2-7	-	TGTGCCTGGAGTCCCCCCCACGGCGGGGTTTCCTACGAGCAGTACTTC	CAWSPPHGGVSYEQYF
TRBV25-1	-	TRBJ1-1	-	TGTGCCAGCAGTGACTCGAACACTGAAGCTTTCTTT	CASSDSNTEAFF
TRBV5-6	TRBD2	TRBJ2-5	-	TGTGCCAGCAGCCATACTAGCGGGGCTCAAGAGACCCAGTACTTC	CASSHTSGAQETQYF
TRBV6-6	-	TRBJ1-1	-	TGTGCCAGCAGTTACTCGCCCTCCCTCGCGGCTGAAGCTTTCTTT	CASSYSPSLAAEAFF
TRBV19	TRBD2	TRBJ2-1	-	TGTGCCAGTAGTATGAGGCCCGGACTAGCGAGGCGGGAGGAGCAGTTCTTC	CASSMRPGLARREEQFF
TRBV15	-	TRBJ2-6	-	TGTGCCACCAGCATTGGAGGCGCTGGGGCCAACGTCCTGACTTTC	CATSIGGAGANVLTF
TRBV4-1	-	TRBJ2-2	-	TGCGCCAGCAGCCAGGCAAGAAACACCGGGGAGCTGTTTTTT	CASSQARNTGELFF
TRBV18	-	TRBJ1-1	-	TGTGCCAGCTCACGAGGGATCTTAGAGAGCACTGAAGCTTTCTTT	CASSRGILESTEAFF
TRBV27	TRBD2	TRBJ2-1	-	TGTGCCAGCAGGCTTGGGGTGAGGACTAGCGGGAACAATGAGCAGTTCTTC	CASRLGVRTSGNNEQFF
TRBV7-9	-	TRBJ1-1	-	TGTGCCAGCAGCTTAGGCCAGGGGAACACTGAAGCTTTCTTT	CASSLGQGNTEAFF
TRBV18	TRBD1	TRBJ2-5	-	TGTGCCAGCTCATCCCAGGGGGCGAGGGAGACCCAGTACTTC	CASSSQGARETQYF
TRBV7-6	TRBD1	TRBJ1-5	-	TGTGCCAGCAGCGAGCAGACAGGGTTGAATCAGCCCCAGCATTTT	CASSEQTGLNQPQHF
TRBV19	-	TRBJ1-6	few	TGTGCCAGTAGTATTCCTATTCGATCTTCACCCCTCCACTTT	CASSIPIRSSPLHF
TRBV30	-	TRBJ1-1	-	TGTGCCTGGAGTACAGGGATGAACACTGAAGCTTTCTTT	CAWSTGMNTEAFF